This T cell receptor beta chain was identified in a study of regulatory T cells in long-lasting Graves disease. The time point: persistent/refractory GD, antithyroid drugs over 5 years with positive TRAb. PBMC-derived RNA was used for the TCR library. An endocrinology department in Xi'an, China, recruited the patients. This clonotype was seen more than once but under ten times. Its antigen is unknown. Building the TCR beta libraries relied on iRepertoire HTBI primers, and CDR3 regions underwent Arm-PCR. MiXCR, applied by TCRdb to the multiplex PCR reads, yields one record per CDR3 protein. This table holds 400,000 or so distinct CDR3 sequences, about 25% found once. Germline lookup yields CDR1 LGHNA and CDR2 YSLEER. V lost 1 base to trimming and J lost 2 bases, with 9 bases between them. The length of the CDR3 is 14 residues. Study outcomes and limitations: Not thyroid tissue but only peripheral blood was studied. Comparison showed that persistent patients shared more public clonotypes (fewer than 3,000) than new patients (nearly 1,000). TRBV28, TRBJ1-2 and TRBJ2-5 were segments that persistent disease favored.

V is TRBV4-3 and J is TRBJ2-7, with no clear D. This clonotype was obtained from a female donor with Graves disease. Sequencing was performed on peripheral blood mononuclear cells (PBMCs), taken when the disease was refractory, from a patient treated with antithyroid drugs. CDR3 residues: CASSQGQPAYEQYF. CDR3 coding DNA: TGCGCCAGCAGCCAAGGGCAGCCGGCCTACGAGCAGTACTTC.